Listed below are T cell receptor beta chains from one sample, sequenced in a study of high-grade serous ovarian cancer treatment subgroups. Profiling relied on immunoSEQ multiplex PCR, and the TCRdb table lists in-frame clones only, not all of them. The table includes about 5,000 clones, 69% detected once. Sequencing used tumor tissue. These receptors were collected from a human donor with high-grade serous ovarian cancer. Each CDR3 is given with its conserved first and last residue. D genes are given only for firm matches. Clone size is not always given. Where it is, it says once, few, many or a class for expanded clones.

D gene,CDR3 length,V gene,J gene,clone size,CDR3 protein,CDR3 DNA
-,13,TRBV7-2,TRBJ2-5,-,CASSLEAWETQYF,TGTGCCAGCAGCTTAGAAGCTTGGGAGACCCAGTACTTC
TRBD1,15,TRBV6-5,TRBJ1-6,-,CASSYYNRGGSPLHF,TGTGCCAGCAGTTACTACAACAGGGGAGGCTCACCCCTCCACTTT
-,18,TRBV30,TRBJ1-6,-,CAWSALGPRGPYNSPLHF,TGTGCCTGGAGTGCTCTCGGGCCCAGGGGCCCCTATAATTCACCCCTCCACTTT
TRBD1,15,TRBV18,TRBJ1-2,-,CASSPQGQGNYGYTF,TGTGCCAGCTCACCACAAGGACAGGGCAACTATGGCTACACCTTC
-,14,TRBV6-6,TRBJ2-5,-,CASSFSATQETQYF,TGTGCCAGCAGTTTCTCAGCGACGCAAGAGACCCAGTACTTC
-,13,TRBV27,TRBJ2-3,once,CASSLKTGNTQYF,TGTGCCAGCAGTTTAAAAACGGGAAATACGCAGTATTTT
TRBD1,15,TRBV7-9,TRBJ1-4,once,CASSLTGVSNEKLFF,TGTGCCAGCAGCTTGACAGGGGTTAGCAATGAAAAACTGTTTTTT
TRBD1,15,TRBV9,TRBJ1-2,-,CASSASGQYTYGYTF,TGTGCCAGCAGCGCATCGGGACAGTATACCTATGGCTACACCTTC
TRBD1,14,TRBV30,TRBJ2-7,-,CAWKLGTGVYEQYF,TGTGCCTGGAAACTCGGGACAGGGGTCTACGAGCAGTACTTC
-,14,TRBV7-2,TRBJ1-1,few,CASSLGRPNTEAFF,TGTGCCAGCAGCTTAGGCCGACCCAACACTGAAGCTTTCTTT
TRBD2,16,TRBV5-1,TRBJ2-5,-,CASSLVSSGGRETQYF,TGCGCCAGCAGCTTGGTATCTAGCGGGGGTAGGGAGACCCAGTACTTC
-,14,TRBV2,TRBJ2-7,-,CASRYPGTAYEQYF,TGTGCCAGCAGATATCCCGGGACGGCCTACGAGCAGTACTTC
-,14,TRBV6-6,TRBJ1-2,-,CASSYATGAYGYTF,TGTGCCAGCAGTTACGCGACGGGGGCCTATGGCTACACCTTC
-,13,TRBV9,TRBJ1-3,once,CASRPKGGNTIYF,TGTGCCAGCAGACCAAAAGGAGGAAACACCATATATTTT
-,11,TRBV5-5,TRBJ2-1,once,CASSLVGEQFF,TGTGCCAGCAGCTTGGTTGGTGAGCAGTTCTTC
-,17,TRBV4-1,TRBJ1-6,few,CASSQDRRVSCNSPLHF,TGCGCCAGCAGCCAAGATAGACGGGTAAGTTGTAATTCACCCCTCCACTTT
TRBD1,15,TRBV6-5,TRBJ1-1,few,CASSFGTGVNTEAFF,TGTGCCAGCAGTTTTGGGACAGGGGTGAACACTGAAGCTTTCTTT
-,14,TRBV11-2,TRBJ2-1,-,CASGTSSSYNEQFF,TGTGCCAGCGGCACATCGAGCTCCTACAATGAGCAGTTCTTC
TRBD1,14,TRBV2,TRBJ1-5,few,CASSADRGYQPQHF,TGTGCCAGCAGTGCGGACAGGGGATATCAGCCCCAGCATTTT
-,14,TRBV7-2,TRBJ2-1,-,CASSLGLVPYEQFF,TGTGCCAGCAGCTTAGGACTAGTTCCCTATGAGCAGTTCTTC
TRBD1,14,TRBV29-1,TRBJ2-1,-,CSVGTGLSYNEQFF,TGCAGCGTTGGGACAGGGTTGTCCTACAATGAGCAGTTCTTC
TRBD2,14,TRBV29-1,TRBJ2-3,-,CSVTSGGVPDTQYF,TGCAGCGTTACTAGCGGGGGAGTTCCTGATACGCAGTATTTT
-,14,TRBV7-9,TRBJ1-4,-,CASSLGGESEKLFF,TGTGCCAGCAGCTTAGGGGGGGAGAGCGAAAAACTGTTTTTT
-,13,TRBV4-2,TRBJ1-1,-,CASSQQGPTEAFF,TGTGCCAGCAGCCAACAGGGCCCCACTGAAGCTTTCTTT
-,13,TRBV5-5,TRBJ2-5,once,CASRSGVQETQYF,TGTGCCAGCCGATCGGGGGTACAAGAGACCCAGTACTTC
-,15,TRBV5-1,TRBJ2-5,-,CASSLVGGAQETQYF,TGCGCCAGCAGCTTGGTCGGGGGAGCCCAAGAGACCCAGTACTTC
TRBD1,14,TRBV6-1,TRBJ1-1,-,CASKSRDRGGEAFF,TGTGCCAGCAAATCCAGAGACAGGGGGGGTGAAGCTTTCTTT
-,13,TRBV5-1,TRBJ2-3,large,CASSLESTDTQYF,TGCGCCAGCAGCTTGGAGAGCACAGATACGCAGTATTTT
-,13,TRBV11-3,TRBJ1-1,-,CASSIRWGAEAFF,TGTGCCAGCAGCATTAGATGGGGGGCCGAAGCTTTCTTT
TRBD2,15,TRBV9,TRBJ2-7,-,CASSGGTSGSYEQYF,TGTGCCAGCAGCGGAGGGACTAGCGGGTCCTACGAGCAGTACTTC
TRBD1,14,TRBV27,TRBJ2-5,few,CASSRDRDVGTQYF,TGTGCCAGCAGTCGGGACAGGGATGTCGGGACCCAGTACTTC
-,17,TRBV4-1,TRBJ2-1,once,CASSRVKGLVRDNEQFF,TGCGCCAGCAGCCGGGTTAAGGGGTTGGTAAGGGACAATGAGCAGTTCTTC
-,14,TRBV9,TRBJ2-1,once,CASSVLREDNEQFF,TGTGCCAGCAGCGTCCTACGGGAAGACAATGAGCAGTTCTTC